This TCR beta chain appears in the sequencing data of a study of blood T cell repertoires in COVID-19. Study overall: Sources were T cells, B-cell-depleted T cells, or PBMCs; the material itself was cDNA or gDNA.

This CDR3 is built from 13 residues. V dropped 7 bases and J dropped 4 bases, with 12 bases sitting between them. Looked up from germline, CDR1 is SGHRS and CDR2 is YFSETQ. The participants were between about 18 and 100 years old and came from some 23 US areas. How the authors handled the data: By means of reference gene primer amplification, nucleated cell counts were estimated. TCRdb's copy holds only in-frame clones and misses some; the assay was immunoSEQ multiplex PCR. D and trimming were read from the DNA, whereas the V and J calls and clone size are those reported in that table. The data show about 260,000 clones, roughly four fifths seen once.

The source is a man aged 25 to 40 with acute COVID-19. The V gene is TRBV5-1, the J gene TRBJ1-5; tentatively, D is TRBD1 (6 bases). The specimen was PBMCs or T cells enriched from blood (not recorded which). The DNA of the CDR3 is TGCGCCAGCGCCGGGACACCGAATCAGCCCCAGCATTTT. Translated, it gives CASAGTPNQPQHF.